This TCR beta chain was found in a study of human T cells and chemical hapten exposure. Turning to the study itself: Chiefly female patients presented with alopecia areata, totalis or universalis.

TCRdb ran MiXCR on the RACE reads and lists one entry per CDR3 protein. The sample consists of some 180,000 distinct CDR3 sequences, about 22% of them appearing once. Study-wide results and limits: TCRs exceeding 1 in 1000 frequency stayed unchanged with DPC sensitization.

The CDR3 totals 12 residues. V shed 6 bases and J shed 1 base, with 9 bases lying between them. CDR1 is SQVTM and CDR2 is ANQGSEA in the germline V gene. The sample's time point: patch test 1, 2 weeks after DPC sensitization. Noted treatment: therapeutic diphenylcyclopropenone sensitization with weekly scalp DPC. A remark on this clonotype: What it binds is unknown.

The clonotype comes from a woman aged 50 to 60 with alopecia areata. Some clones in this sample may be carry-over from other donors' samples. The rearrangement uses TRBV29-1 and TRBJ1-1; no definite D call. Material: whole blood, obtained in connection with sensitization to the hapten diphenylcyclopropenone (DPC). CDR3 residues: CSVAGRNTEAFF. For the CDR3, the DNA is TGCAGCGTCGCCGGGAGGAACACTGAAGCTTTCTTT.